These 13 T cell receptor beta chains came from one sample sequenced in a study of cytomegalovirus exposure and HLA in healthy donors. Produced via immunoSEQ multiplex PCR; TCRdb's table is partial and in-frame only. The sample has 150,000 to 180,000 clones, roughly 86% seen once; the top ten hold approximately 2.2%. The specimen sequenced was PBMCs. The source is a human donor in good health.

The chain couples TRBV19 to TRBJ1-1, with TRBD1 matching 7 bases. V dropped 3 bases and J dropped 3; count of bases not matched to a gene: 7. This CDR3 spans 15 amino acids. Germline CDR1 reads LNHDA; CDR2 reads SQIVND (reference sequence). CDR3 region: CASSIPDDRDTEAFF. The CDR3 nucleotides are TGTGCCAGTAGTATCCCCGACGACAGGGACACTGAAGCTTTCTTT.

The chain links TRBV7-9 to TRBJ2-7; D might be TRBD2 (5 bases). The V gene lost 6 bases and the J gene lost 4 bases, with 7 bases spanning the gap. The CDR3 spans 11 residues. The germline V gene has CDR1 SEHNR and CDR2 FQNEAQ (reference sequence). CDR3 sequence (DNA): TGTGCCAGCAGTCGGGAATACGAGCAGTACTTC. The encoded protein is CASSREYEQYF. Variable domain in full (rest from reference TRBV7-9 and TRBJ2-7): DTGVSQNPRHKITKRGQNVTFRCDPISEHNRLYWYRQTLGQGPEFLTYFQNEAQLEKSRLLSDRFSAERPKGSFSTLEIQRTEQGDSAMYLCASSREYEQYFGPGTRLTVT.

This clone was observed once. The chain links TRBV9 to TRBJ2-1, with D tentatively TRBD2 (5 bases). The CDR3 extends over 14 amino acids. Germline values: CDR1 SGDLS, CDR2 YYNGEE. The V gene lost 0 bases and the J gene lost 6 bases, with 10 bases spanning the gap. This chain's CDR3 is CASSVGWTSNEQFF. The CDR3 DNA follows: TGTGCCAGCAGCGTAGGATGGACTTCCAATGAGCAGTTCTTC.

This rearrangement joins TRBV2 to TRBJ2-1; weak D call: TRBD2 (9 bases). The CDR3 loop spans 14 amino acids. V was pared by 2 bases and J by 14 bases, with 19 bases between. Germline V gene lookup returns CDR1 SNHLY and CDR2 FYNNEI. CDR3 nucleotide sequence: TGTGCCAGCAGTGAATTAGCGGGAGCACAGGGGGAGTTCTTC. The encoded protein is CASSELAGAQGEFF. The full variable domain, its missing parts supplied by reference TRBV2 and TRBJ2-1, is EPEVTQTPSHQVTQMGQEVILRCVPISNHLYFYWYRQILGQKVEFLVSFYNNEISEKSEIFDDQFSVERPDGSNFTLKIRSTKLEDSAMYFCASSELAGAQGEFFGPGTRLTVL.

The V and J genes are TRBV4-1 and TRBJ2-3, with 13 bases fitting TRBD2. This CDR3 contains 17 residues. The germline V gene encodes CDR1 MGHRA and CDR2 YSYEKL. V shed 1 base, J shed 5 bases, and the junction held 6 bases outside the gene matches. For the CDR3, the DNA is TGCGCCAGCAGCCAAGTGGGTACTAGCGGGAGGGGAGATACGCAGTATTTT. Translated: CASSQVGTSGRGDTQYF.

V is TRBV28 and J is TRBJ2-7; 9 bases match TRBD2. V lost 6 bases and J lost 6; bases outside the gene matches: 6. The CDR3 consists of 13 residues. From germline, CDR1 is MDHEN and CDR2 SYDVKM. The CDR3 reads CASSLAGVSEQYF. CDR3 sequence (DNA): TGTGCCAGCAGCTTAGCGGGAGTATCCGAGCAGTACTTC.

The CDR3 reads CASSETGLAGAETQYF. DNA of the CDR3: TGTGCCAGCAGCGAGACGGGACTAGCGGGAGCAGAGACCCAGTACTTC. The V and J genes are TRBV9 and TRBJ2-5; 14 nucleotides line up with TRBD2. The germline V gene encodes CDR1 SGDLS and CDR2 YYNGEE. The CDR3 has 16 amino acids. After removal of 3 bases from V and 4 bases from J, the junction contained 5 bases not matched to a gene.

The chain joins TRBV2 to TRBJ1-1; 9 bases align to TRBD1. The junction had 9 bases not matched to a gene; V was cut back by 5 bases and J by 5 bases. The CDR3 has 15 amino acids. Germline CDR1 and CDR2: SNHLY and FYNNEI. CDR3 amino acids: CASSFRSDRGTEAFF. The CDR3 coding sequence is TGTGCCAGCAGTTTTCGCTCGGACAGGGGAACTGAAGCTTTCTTT.

This sequence joins TRBV5-1 and TRBJ2-7, with 7 bases that match TRBD2. This CDR3 has 13 residues. Germline V lookup: CDR1 SGHRS, CDR2 YFSETQ. The trim removed 7 bases at V and 7 bases at J, leaving 11 bases unmatched. CDR3 bases: TGCGCCAGCCATAGCGGGCCGACGGGAGAGCAGTACTTC. The encoded protein is CASHSGPTGEQYF.

This chain joins TRBV27 and TRBJ2-7; a possible D gene is TRBD2 (5 bases). The CDR3 is made up of 13 amino acids. Per germline, CDR1 MNHEY and CDR2 SMNVEV (reference sequence). Between the trimmed V and J ends, which lost 4 bases and 3 bases, there was a span of 10 bases. For the CDR3, the DNA is TGTGCCAGCAGTTGGGGAGAGCGCTACGAGCAGTACTTC. Amino acids: CASSWGERYEQYF.

The J gene is TRBJ1-1, the V gene TRBV6-6; TRBD1 matches 10 bases. The V gene's germline CDR1 is MNHNY and CDR2 SVGAGI (reference sequence). The CDR3 has 16 residues. J lost 3 bases, V lost 2 bases, and 6 bases had no gene match. This CDR3 is CASSYTQTGGHTEAFF. DNA of the CDR3: TGTGCCAGCAGTTACACTCAGACAGGGGGCCACACTGAAGCTTTCTTT.

This clone occurred once. The gene calls are TRBV11-2 and TRBJ2-4; possibly TRBD1 for D (6 bases). The CDR3 extends over 14 amino acids. V lost 5 bases to trimming and J lost 7 bases, with 15 bases between them. Germline V gene sequence: CDR1 SGHAT, CDR2 FQNNGV. The CDR3 here is CASSLQGFGNIQYF. CDR3 in DNA: TGTGCCAGCAGCCTACAGGGATTCGGGAACATTCAGTACTTC.

V and J are TRBV15 and TRBJ2-1, with 10 nucleotides matching TRBD2. V shed 3 bases, J shed 10 bases, and the junction held 12 bases outside the gene matches. The CDR3 extends over 16 amino acids. Germline V gives CDR1 LNHNV, CDR2 YYDKDF (reference sequence). CDR3 DNA sequence: TGTGCCACCAGCAGTCTACTAGCGGGGAATTGGAAAGAGCAGTTCTTC. This translates into CATSSLLAGNWKEQFF.